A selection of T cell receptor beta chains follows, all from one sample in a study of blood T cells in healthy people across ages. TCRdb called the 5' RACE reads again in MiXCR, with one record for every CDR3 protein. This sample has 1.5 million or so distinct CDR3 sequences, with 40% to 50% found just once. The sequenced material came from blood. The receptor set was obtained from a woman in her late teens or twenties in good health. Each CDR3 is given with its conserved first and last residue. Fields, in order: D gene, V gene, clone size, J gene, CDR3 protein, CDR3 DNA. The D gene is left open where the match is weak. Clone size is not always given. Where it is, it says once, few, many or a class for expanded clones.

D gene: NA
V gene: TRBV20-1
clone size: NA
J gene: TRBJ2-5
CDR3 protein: CSASRSSETQYF
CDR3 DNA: TGCAGTGCTAGTAGGAGTTCCGAGACCCAGTACTTC

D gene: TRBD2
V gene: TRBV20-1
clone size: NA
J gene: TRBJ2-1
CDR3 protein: CSASGTSVSNEQFF
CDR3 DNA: TGCAGTGCGTCCGGGACTAGCGTGTCCAATGAGCAGTTCTTC

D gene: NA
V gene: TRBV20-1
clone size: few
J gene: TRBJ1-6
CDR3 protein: CSARGVPSPLHF
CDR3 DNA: TGCAGTGCTAGAGGAGTACCTTCACCCCTCCACTTT

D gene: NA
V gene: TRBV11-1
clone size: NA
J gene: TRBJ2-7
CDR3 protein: CASSLGIGTLYEQYF
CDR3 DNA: TGTGCCAGCAGCTTAGGCATCGGTACCCTCTACGAGCAGTACTTC

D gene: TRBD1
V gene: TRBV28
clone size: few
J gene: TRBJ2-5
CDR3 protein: CASSGTGAFREQYF
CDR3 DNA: TGTGCCAGCAGCGGGACAGGGGCGTTTCGGGAGCAGTACTTC

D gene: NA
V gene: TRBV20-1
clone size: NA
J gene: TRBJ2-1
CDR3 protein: CSARPGGGTWREQFF
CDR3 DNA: TGCAGTGCTAGACCTGGAGGCGGGACGTGGCGTGAGCAGTTCTTC

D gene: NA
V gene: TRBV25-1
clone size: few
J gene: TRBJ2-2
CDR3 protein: CASSAVARATGELFF
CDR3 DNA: TGTGCCAGCAGTGCGGTAGCCAGGGCCACCGGGGAGCTGTTTTTT

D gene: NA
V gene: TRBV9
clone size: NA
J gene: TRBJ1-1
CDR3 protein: CASSGGGVNTEAFF
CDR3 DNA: TGTGCCAGCAGCGGCGGGGGAGTGAACACTGAAGCTTTCTTT

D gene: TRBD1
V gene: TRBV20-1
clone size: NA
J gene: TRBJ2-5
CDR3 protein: CSAPQDRGETQYF
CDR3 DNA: TGCAGTGCCCCCCAAGACAGGGGAGAGACCCAGTACTTC

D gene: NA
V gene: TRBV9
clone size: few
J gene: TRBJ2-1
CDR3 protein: CASSVGGGGQYNEQFF
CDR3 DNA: TGTGCCAGCAGCGTAGGAGGCGGGGGCCAATACAATGAGCAGTTCTTC

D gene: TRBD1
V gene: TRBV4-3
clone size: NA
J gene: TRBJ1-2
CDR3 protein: CASSQDPLNPTGGGSYTF
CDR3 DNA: TGCGCCAGCAGCCAAGACCCTCTTAACCCGACAGGGGGAGGGAGCTACACCTTC

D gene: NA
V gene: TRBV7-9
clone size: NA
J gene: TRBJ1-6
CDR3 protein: CASSPKRNSPLHF
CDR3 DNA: TGTGCCAGCAGCCCCAAAAGGAATTCACCCCTCCACTTT

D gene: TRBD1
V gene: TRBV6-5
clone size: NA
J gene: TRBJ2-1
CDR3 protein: CASRRQGVYNEQFF
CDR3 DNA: TGTGCCAGCCGACGACAGGGGGTCTACAATGAGCAGTTCTTC

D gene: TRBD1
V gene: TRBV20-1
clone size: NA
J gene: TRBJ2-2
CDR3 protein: CSATPGQGSTGELFF
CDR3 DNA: TGCAGTGCTACACCGGGACAGGGATCCACCGGGGAGCTGTTTTTT

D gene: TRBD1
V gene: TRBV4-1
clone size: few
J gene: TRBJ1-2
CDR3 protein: CASSQYPGQGSGGYTF
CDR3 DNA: TGCGCCAGCAGCCAATACCCGGGACAGGGTAGTGGAGGCTACACCTTC

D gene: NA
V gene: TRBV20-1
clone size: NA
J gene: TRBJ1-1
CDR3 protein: CSADSGRGSTEAFF
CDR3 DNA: TGCAGTGCCGATTCGGGCAGGGGCAGCACTGAAGCTTTCTTT

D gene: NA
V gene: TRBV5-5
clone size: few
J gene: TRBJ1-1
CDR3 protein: CASSLEGRTTNTEAFF
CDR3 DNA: TGTGCCAGCAGCTTGGAGGGCAGGACCACCAACACTGAAGCTTTCTTT

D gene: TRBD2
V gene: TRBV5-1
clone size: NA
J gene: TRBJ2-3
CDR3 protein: CASSLGSPASGRTDTQYF
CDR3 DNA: TGCGCCAGCAGCTTGGGGAGCCCGGCTAGCGGGAGGACAGATACGCAGTATTTT

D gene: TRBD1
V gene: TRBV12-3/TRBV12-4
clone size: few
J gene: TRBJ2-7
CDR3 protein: CASTNRGNEQYF
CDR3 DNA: TGTGCCAGCACCAACAGGGGCAATGAGCAGTACTTC

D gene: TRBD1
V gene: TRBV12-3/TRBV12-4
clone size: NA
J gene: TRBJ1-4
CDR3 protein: CASSFRGGRTNEKLFF
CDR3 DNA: TGTGCCAGCAGTTTCAGGGGGGGGAGGACTAATGAAAAACTGTTTTTT

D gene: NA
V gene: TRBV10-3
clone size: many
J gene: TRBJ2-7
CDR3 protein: CAISEYRQDNYEQYF
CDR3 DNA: TGTGCCATCAGTGAGTACAGACAGGATAATTACGAGCAGTACTTC

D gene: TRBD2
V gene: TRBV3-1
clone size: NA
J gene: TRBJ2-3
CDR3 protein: CASSQAGTSGRATQYF
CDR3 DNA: TGTGCCAGCAGCCAAGCTGGGACTAGCGGGAGGGCCACGCAGTATTTT

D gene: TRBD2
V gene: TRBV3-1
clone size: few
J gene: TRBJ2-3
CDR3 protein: CAISQEASGRRTDTQYF
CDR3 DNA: TGTGCCATCAGCCAAGAGGCTAGCGGGAGAAGGACAGATACGCAGTATTTT

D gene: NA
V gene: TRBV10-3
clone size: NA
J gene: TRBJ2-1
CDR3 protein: CAISAGGTSINNEQFF
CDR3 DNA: TGTGCCATCAGTGCCGGGGGTACCTCTATAAACAATGAGCAGTTCTTC

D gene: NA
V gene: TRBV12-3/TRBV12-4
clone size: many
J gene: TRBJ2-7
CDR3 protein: CASSVGQSYEQYF
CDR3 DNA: TGTGCCAGCAGCGTTGGACAGTCCTACGAGCAGTACTTC

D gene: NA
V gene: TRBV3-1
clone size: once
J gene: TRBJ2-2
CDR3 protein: CASSQRATGELFF
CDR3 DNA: TGTGCCAGCAGCCAACGCGCCACCGGGGAGCTGTTTTTT

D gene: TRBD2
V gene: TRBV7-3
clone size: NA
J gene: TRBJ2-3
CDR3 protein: CASSQGTSGLDTQYF
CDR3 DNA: TGTGCCAGCAGCCAAGGGACTAGCGGTTTGGATACGCAGTATTTT

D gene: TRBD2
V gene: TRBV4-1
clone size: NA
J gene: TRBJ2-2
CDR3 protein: CASSPYGGEAGELFF
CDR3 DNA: TGCGCCAGCAGCCCCTACGGGGGGGAGGCCGGGGAGCTGTTTTTT

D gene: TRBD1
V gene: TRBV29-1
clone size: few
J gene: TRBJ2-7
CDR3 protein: CSVGETGLYEQYF
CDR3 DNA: TGCAGCGTTGGTGAGACAGGGCTGTACGAGCAGTACTTC

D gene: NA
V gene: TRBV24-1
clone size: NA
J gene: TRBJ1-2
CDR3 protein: CATSGAYGYTF
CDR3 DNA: TGTGCCACCAGTGGAGCATATGGCTACACCTTC

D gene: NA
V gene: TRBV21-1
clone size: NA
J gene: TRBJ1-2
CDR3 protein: CASSARDRGIYGYTF
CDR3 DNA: TGTGCCAGCAGCGCCCGGGACAGGGGTATCTATGGCTACACCTTC